This T cell receptor (beta chain) was observed in a study of ipilimumab plus nivolumab after autologous stem cell transplantation. Looking at the study overall: The myeloma group: high-risk transplant-naive, or relapse within 3 years after first autologous transplant.

Comment on this clone: Antigen specificity is unknown.

In germline, CDR1 is SGHRS, CDR2 YFSETQ. V gave up 5 bases and J gave up 0 bases; unmatched junction bases: 8. The CDR3 runs 17 residues. Findings and caveats of the study: TCR repertoire, Treg phenotype and gut microbiota reportedly support more study of this approach.

Clones were read by immunoSEQ multiplex PCR, and TCRdb kept only the in-frame ones, dropping some. The repertoire includes about 10,000 clones, more than 60% of them detected once, and about 19% sits in the top ten. Patients received nivolumab 3 mg/kg at weeks 1, 4, 7, 10, then fortnightly to week 26. The sequence derives from a female donor with multiple myeloma. The chain links TRBV5-1 to TRBJ2-2; 9 bases are shared with TRBD2. The input for sequencing was PBMCs, taken in a trial of ipilimumab plus nivolumab as post-transplant consolidation. This chain's CDR3 is CASRDLTSGTNTGELFF. The CDR3 coding sequence is TGCGCCAGCAGAGACCTGACTAGCGGAACGAACACCGGGGAGCTGTTTTTT.